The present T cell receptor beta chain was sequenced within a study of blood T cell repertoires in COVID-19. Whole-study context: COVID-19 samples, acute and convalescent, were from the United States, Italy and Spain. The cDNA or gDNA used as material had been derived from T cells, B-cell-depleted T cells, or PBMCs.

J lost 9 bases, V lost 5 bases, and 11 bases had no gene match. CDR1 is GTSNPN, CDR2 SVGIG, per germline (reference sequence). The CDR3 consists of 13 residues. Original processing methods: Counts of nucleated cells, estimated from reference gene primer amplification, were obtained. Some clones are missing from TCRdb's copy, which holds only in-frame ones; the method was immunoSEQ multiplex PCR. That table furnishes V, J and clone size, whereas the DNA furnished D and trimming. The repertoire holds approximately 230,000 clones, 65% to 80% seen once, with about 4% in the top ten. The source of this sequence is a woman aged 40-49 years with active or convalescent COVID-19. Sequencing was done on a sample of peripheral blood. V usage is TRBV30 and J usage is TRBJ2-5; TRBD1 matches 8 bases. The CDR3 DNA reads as TGTGCCTGGGTACTGCAGGGGGCCAAATCCCAGTACTTC. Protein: CAWVLQGAKSQYF.